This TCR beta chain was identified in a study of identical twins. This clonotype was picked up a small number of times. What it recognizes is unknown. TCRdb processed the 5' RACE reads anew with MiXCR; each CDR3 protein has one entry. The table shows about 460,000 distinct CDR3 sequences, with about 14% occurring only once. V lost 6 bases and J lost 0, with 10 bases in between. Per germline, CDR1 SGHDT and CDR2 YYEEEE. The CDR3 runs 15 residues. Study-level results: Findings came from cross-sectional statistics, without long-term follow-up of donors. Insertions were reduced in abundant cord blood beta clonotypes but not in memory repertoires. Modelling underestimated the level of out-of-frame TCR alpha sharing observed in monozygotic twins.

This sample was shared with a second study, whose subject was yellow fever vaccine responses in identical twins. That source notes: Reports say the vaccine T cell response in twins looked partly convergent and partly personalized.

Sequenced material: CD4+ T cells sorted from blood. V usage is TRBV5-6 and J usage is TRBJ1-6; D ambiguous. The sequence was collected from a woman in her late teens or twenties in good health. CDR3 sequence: CASTGPTSYNSPLHF. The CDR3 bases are TGTGCCAGCACCGGACCGACCTCCTATAATTCACCCCTCCACTTT.